The clone carrying this T cell receptor beta chain appeared a single time. These data are taken from a study of blood T cell repertoires in COVID-19. CDR1 and CDR2 (germline): MDHEN, SYDVKM. V lost 5 bases and J 8 bases, leaving 24 bases between the germline ends. The CDR3 has 16 residues. The study recruited people aged about 18 to 95 years across around 23 US areas. Cohort placement rested on clinical history that participants reported themselves. Libraries were prepared by immunoSEQ multiplex PCR; TCRdb keeps only in-frame clonotypes and omits some of them. Of 290,000 or so clones in the sample, around 90% were seen once.

The receptor comes from a woman aged 18-29 years with acute COVID-19. What was sequenced was PBMCs or T cells enriched from blood (not recorded which). V and J are TRBV28 and TRBJ1-2, with unresolved D. In DNA, the CDR3 is TGTGCCAGCAGTGTCCAAGGCTCGGGTGGCTCTGGAGGCTACACCTTC. This codes for CASSVQGSGGSGGYTF.